This TCR beta chain comes out of a study of blood T cells in healthy people across ages. Turning to the study itself: About one barcoded TCR beta cDNA was captured per two T cells. Notes on the study in general: In these data, TCR beta diversity tracked strongly with naive T cell percentage. PBMCs that were unsorted prevented a conclusive naive versus antigen-experienced comparison.

For this clonotype: What it binds is unknown.

Germline CDR1 SGHRS, CDR2 YFSETQ. The CDR3 has 16 residues. V shed 0 bases and J shed 0 bases, with 9 bases lying between them. Primers used in a second PCR of roughly 6 to 11 cycles were a sample-barcoded 5' primer and a J-beta primer mix. TCRdb analysed the 5' RACE reads with MiXCR anew, one entry per CDR3 protein. The sample holds approximately 810,000 distinct CDR3 sequences; about 37% are singletons and the top ten take 13%. The source of this sequence is a young man in good health. The sequenced sample consisted of blood. The gene calls are TRBV5-1 and TRBJ2-2; D is unresolved. CDR3: CASSLVVASNTGELFF. The CDR3 DNA follows: TGCGCCAGCAGCTTGGTCGTGGCTTCGAACACCGGGGAGCTGTTTTTT.